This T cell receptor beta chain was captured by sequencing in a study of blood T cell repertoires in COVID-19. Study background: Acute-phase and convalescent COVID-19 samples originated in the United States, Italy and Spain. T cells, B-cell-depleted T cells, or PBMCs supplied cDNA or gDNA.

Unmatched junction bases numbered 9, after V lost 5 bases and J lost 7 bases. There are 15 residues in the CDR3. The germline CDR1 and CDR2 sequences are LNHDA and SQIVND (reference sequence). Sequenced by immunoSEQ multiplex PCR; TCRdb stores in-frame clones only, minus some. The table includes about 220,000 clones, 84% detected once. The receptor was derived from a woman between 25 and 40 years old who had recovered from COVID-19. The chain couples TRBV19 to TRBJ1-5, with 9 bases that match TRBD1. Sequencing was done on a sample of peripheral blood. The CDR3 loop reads CASSPGTGRYQPQHF. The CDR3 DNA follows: TGTGCCAGTAGTCCTGGGACAGGGAGGTACCAGCCCCAGCATTTT.